The present T cell receptor beta chain was sequenced within a study of OX40 agonist ivuxolimab in advanced cancers. Looking at the study overall: Two cutaneous melanoma patients and one hepatocellular carcinoma patient, three in all, had partial responses.

Germline CDR1 GTSNPN, CDR2 SVGIG (reference sequence). The V end lost 5 bases, the J end lost 2 bases, and 12 bases lay between the germline ends. This CDR3 comprises 13 residues. The data were produced by immunoSEQ multiplex PCR, yet TCRdb's version contains in-frame clones alone and is incomplete. The data show about 77,000 clones, about 83% seen once. The sequence derives from an adult with an advanced solid tumor such as melanoma, head and neck, liver or kidney cancer. The chain has TRBV30 and TRBJ2-5; D perhaps matches TRBD2 (5 bases). The sequencing used CD4+ or CD8+ T cells sorted from blood, collected in a trial of the OX40 agonist ivuxolimab. The CDR3 region has the DNA TGTGCCTGGGGAGGCTACATGCAAGAGACCCAGTACTTC. Translated, it gives CAWGGYMQETQYF.